The 15 T cell receptor beta chains below all came from one sample that was sequenced in a study of T cell changes during pregnancy in multiple sclerosis. Generated by immunoSEQ multiplex PCR, the TCRdb table keeps only in-frame clones and is missing some. The repertoire holds tens of thousands of clones, with approximately 93% as singletons. The sequences come from peripheral blood, collected in the second trimester of pregnancy. These receptors originate from a female donor with multiple sclerosis, enrolled in a pregnancy study.

The chain couples TRBV6-1 to TRBJ1-2; D not certain. The CDR3 runs to 13 residues. The V end lost 2 bases, the J end lost 0 bases, and 4 bases lay between the germline ends. In germline, CDR1 is MNHNS, CDR2 SASEGT. In nucleotides, the CDR3 is TGTGCCAGCAGTGAAACAGCTAACTATGGCTACACCTTC. Protein: CASSETANYGYTF.

J is TRBJ1-1 and V is TRBV7-8; 7 bases fit TRBD1. V shed 1 base and J 4 bases; nucleotides not matched to a gene: 12. This CDR3 has 17 amino acids. Germline V gives CDR1 SGHVS, CDR2 FQNEAQ. The CDR3 DNA sequence: TGTGCCAGCAGCTTAGTGGTGGATAGGGGGCGAGGCACTGAAGCTTTCTTT. Translation gives CASSLVVDRGRGTEAFF.

The rearrangement uses TRBV6-1 and TRBJ2-1; possibly TRBD1 for D (6 bases). The V gene's germline CDR1 is MNHNS and CDR2 SASEGT. The V and J ends lost 6 bases and 2 bases respectively, with 14 bases between them. The CDR3 is 15 residues long. As DNA, the CDR3 is TGTGCCAGCAGCTCAGGGGTAGGGGCCTACAATGAGCAGTTCTTC. Translation gives CASSSGVGAYNEQFF.

The gene calls are TRBV7-9 and TRBJ1-2, with TRBD1 identical over 9 bases. Germline assignment: CDR1 SEHNR and CDR2 FQNEAQ (reference sequence). J lost 8 bases, V lost 4 bases, and 14 bases had no gene match. This CDR3 has 16 residues. Written as DNA, the CDR3 is TGTGCCAGCAGCTCCGAAGGCACAGGGGGCCCTTGGGGCTACACCTTC. This sequence encodes CASSSEGTGGPWGYTF.

The chain has TRBV7-9 and TRBJ1-3; TRBD1 agrees at 7 bases. This CDR3 is built from 14 residues. Germline V lookup: CDR1 SEHNR, CDR2 FQNEAQ (reference sequence). The ends lost 5 bases at V and 1 base at J; junction bases unmatched: 2. The CDR3 region is CASSPTGSGNTIYF. The CDR3 DNA is TGTGCCAGCAGCCCGACAGGGTCTGGAAACACCATATATTTT.

The rearrangement links TRBV28 to TRBJ2-6, with no clear D. Trimming removed 11 bases from V and 2 bases from J, with 7 bases in between. The CDR3 is 12 residues long. CDR1 and CDR2 from the germline V gene are MDHEN and SYDVKM. The CDR3 bases are TGTGCCCACTCCCCTGGGGCCAACGTCCTGACTTTC. Residues: CAHSPGANVLTF. Supplemented by reference TRBV28 and TRBJ2-6, the full variable domain reads DVKVTQSSRYLVKRTGEKVFLECVQDMDHENMFWYRQDPGLGLRLIYFSYDVKMKEKGDIPEGYSVSREKKERFSLILESASTNQTSMYLCAHSPGANVLTFGAGSRLTVL.

DNA for the CDR3: TGTGCCAGCAGCTCACAGGGTGGAGGCGGGGAGCTGTTTTTT. Translation gives CASSSQGGGGELFF. The V call is TRBV6-6, the J call TRBJ2-2; D is possibly TRBD1 (6 bases). Trimming shortened V by 6 bases and J by 7 bases, and 15 bases separated the two germline ends. The CDR3 contains 14 residues. Germline V CDR1 and CDR2: MNHNY, SVGAGI (reference sequence).

This sequence joins TRBV6-5 and TRBJ2-7; possible D gene TRBD2, 5 bases. CDR1 is MNHEY, CDR2 SVGAGI, per germline. Trimming took off 6 bases at V and 3 bases at J, with 18 bases between the two ends. CDR3 length equals 15 residues. The CDR3 protein is CASRPGVGAYYEQYF. CDR3 nucleotide sequence: TGTGCCAGCAGACCCGGGGTGGGAGCATACTACGAGCAGTACTTC.

This clone turned up a few times. The V and J genes are TRBV4-1 and TRBJ2-1; D may be TRBD1 (6 bases). V lost 1 base and J lost 3, with 7 bases in between. Germline CDR1 and CDR2: MGHRA and YSYEKL. The CDR3 runs 14 residues. This CDR3 reads CASSQGQVYNEQFF. CDR3 nucleotide sequence: TGCGCCAGCAGCCAAGGACAGGTCTACAATGAGCAGTTCTTC.

In its sample, this clone was seen once. The chain uses TRBV9 and TRBJ1-4, with 8 bases identical to TRBD1. CDR1 and CDR2 (germline): SGDLS, YYNGEE. V lost 0 bases, J lost 6 bases, and 4 bases stayed unmatched. The CDR3 length is 15 residues. Written as DNA, the CDR3 is TGTGCCAGCAGCGTAGATTCAGGGGGCTATGAAAAACTGTTTTTT. Its translation is CASSVDSGGYEKLFF.

This chain links TRBV5-5 with TRBJ1-5, with D hard to call. CDR1 is SGHKS, CDR2 YYEKEE, per germline (reference sequence). Trimming took 3 bases from V and 7 from J, leaving 11 bases between them. The CDR3 loop spans 13 amino acids. CDR3 region: CASSSEGGQPQHF. Written as DNA, the CDR3 is TGTGCCAGCAGCTCCGAAGGAGGACAGCCCCAGCATTTT.

This rearrangement joins TRBV6-5 to TRBJ1-1; D possibly corresponds to TRBD1 (5 bases). This CDR3 spans 13 amino acids. Trimming removed 6 bases at V and 6 bases at J, with 14 bases between. CDR1 and CDR2 from the germline V gene are MNHEY and SVGAGI. The CDR3 DNA follows: TGTGCCAGCAGGCAACCGGGACTCTCTGAAGCTTTCTTT. Amino acid sequence: CASRQPGLSEAFF.

This chain joins TRBV6-4 and TRBJ2-1; D possibly corresponds to TRBD2 (6 bases). Germline V gives CDR1 MRHNA, CDR2 SNTAGT. Trimming stripped 2 bases from V and 4 bases from J, with 33 bases between. The CDR3 runs to 22 residues. For the CDR3, the DNA is TGTGCCAGCAGTGACGGCTTAGCGGAGGGATCATATGACTACGGGCGGTACAATGAGCAGTTCTTC. This encodes CASSDGLAEGSYDYGRYNEQFF.

The gene calls are TRBV4-2 and TRBJ2-7, with D possibly being TRBD2 (6 bases). CDR1 is LGHNA and CDR2 is YNFKEQ in the germline V gene. V was cut by 0 bases and J by 5 bases, with 11 bases left in between. There are 14 residues in the CDR3. Here the CDR3 reads CASSQETEGNEQYF. The CDR3 DNA follows: TGTGCCAGCAGCCAAGAAACGGAGGGGAACGAGCAGTACTTC.

The chain is built from TRBV14 and TRBJ2-7, with 8 bases lining up with TRBD1. V was clipped by 3 bases and J by 2 bases; unmatched bases: 6. CDR3 size: 15 residues. Per the germline V gene, CDR1 is SGHDN and CDR2 is FVKESK. The CDR3 protein is CASSHDRGTPYEQYF. CDR3 sequence (DNA): TGTGCCAGCAGCCACGACAGGGGAACCCCCTACGAGCAGTACTTC.